This record looks at one T cell receptor (beta chain) sequence and its context. Its antigen is not identified. The germline V gene has CDR1 SGDLS and CDR2 YYNGEE. Trimming stripped 0 bases from V and 6 bases from J, with 13 bases between. There are 15 residues in the CDR3. This sample stems from a study of beta chain features in type 1 diabetes. Reverse transcribing all isolated RNA meant expressed TCRB transcripts were sequenced. The data were produced by immunoSEQ multiplex PCR, yet TCRdb's version contains in-frame clones alone and is incomplete. The sample has 450,000 to 600,000 clones; 30% are singletons. Study-wide findings and caveats: Moderate but significant shortening of TCRB CDR3s was recorded in all four CD4+ subsets from Type 1 diabetes patients.

Sequencing input: naive CD4+ T cells from blood. The TCR sequence derives from a man in his late teens or twenties in good health. V usage is TRBV9 and J usage is TRBJ2-1; D uncertain. CDR3 region: CASSVVLGSGNEQFF. CDR3 sequence (DNA): TGTGCCAGCAGCGTAGTGCTAGGGTCCGGCAATGAGCAGTTCTTC.